Detailed here is one T cell receptor beta chain. These data originate in a study of shared clonotypes between healthy human individuals. The protocol was immunoSEQ multiplex PCR, while the TCRdb copy is restricted to in-frame clones and leaves out a portion. The table lists 650,000 to 800,000 clones, 90% to 95% of them singletons. The CDR3 length is 14 residues. The germline V gene encodes CDR1 MDHEN and CDR2 SYDVKM. Trimming shortened V by 6 bases and J by 8 bases, and 16 bases separated the two germline ends. Naive CD8 isolation took CD45RO-negative cells positively selected for CCR7 and excluded terminally differentiated effector memory CD45RA+ cells.

The specimen sequenced was naive CD8+ T cells sorted from blood. The V call is TRBV28, the J call TRBJ2-2; TRBD1 is a possible D gene (5 bases). This clonotype originated in a man aged 25 to 40 in good health. The CDR3 bases are TGTGCCAGCAGCCGGACACCATTGATGGGGGAGCTGTTTTTT. Translation gives CASSRTPLMGELFF.